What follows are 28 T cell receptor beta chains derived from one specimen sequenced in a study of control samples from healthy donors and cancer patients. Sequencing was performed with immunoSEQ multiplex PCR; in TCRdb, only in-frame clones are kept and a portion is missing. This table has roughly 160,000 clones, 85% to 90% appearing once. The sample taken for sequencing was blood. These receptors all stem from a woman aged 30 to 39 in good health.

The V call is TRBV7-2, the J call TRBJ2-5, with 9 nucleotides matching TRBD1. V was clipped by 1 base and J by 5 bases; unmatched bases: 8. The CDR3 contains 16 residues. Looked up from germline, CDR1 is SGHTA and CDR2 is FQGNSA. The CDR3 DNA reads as TGTGCCAGCAGCTTAGGGGTTTTGGACAGGGGTGAGACCCAGTACTTC. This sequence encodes CASSLGVLDRGETQYF.

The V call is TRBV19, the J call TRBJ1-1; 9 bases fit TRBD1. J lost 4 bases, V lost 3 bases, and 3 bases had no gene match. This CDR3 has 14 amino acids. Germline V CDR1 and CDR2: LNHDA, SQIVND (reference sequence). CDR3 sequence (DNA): TGTGCCAGTAGTATGGACAGGGGCGGCACTGAAGCTTTCTTT. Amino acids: CASSMDRGGTEAFF. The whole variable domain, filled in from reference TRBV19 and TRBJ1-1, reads DGGITQSPKYLFRKEGQNVTLSCEQNLNHDAMYWYRQDPGQGLRLIYYSQIVNDFQKGDIAEGYSVSREKKESFPLTVTSAQKNPTAFYLCASSMDRGGTEAFFGQGTRLTVV.

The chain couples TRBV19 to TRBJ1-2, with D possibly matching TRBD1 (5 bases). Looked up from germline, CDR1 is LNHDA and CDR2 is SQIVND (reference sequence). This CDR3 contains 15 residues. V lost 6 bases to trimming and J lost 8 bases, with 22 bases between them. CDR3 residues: CASSPSGARAGGYTF. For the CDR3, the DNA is TGTGCCAGTAGCCCGTCGGGAGCCAGGGCAGGGGGCTACACCTTC.

CDR3 DNA sequence: TGCGCCAGCAGCTTGGGGACAGGCAATGAGCAGTTCTTC. Protein sequence: CASSLGTGNEQFF. The chain links TRBV5-1 to TRBJ2-1; TRBD1 matches at 7 bases. J gave up 6 bases and V 0 bases, and 0 bases lay outside the gene matches. CDR3 size: 13 residues. CDR1 and CDR2 (germline): SGHRS, YFSETQ.

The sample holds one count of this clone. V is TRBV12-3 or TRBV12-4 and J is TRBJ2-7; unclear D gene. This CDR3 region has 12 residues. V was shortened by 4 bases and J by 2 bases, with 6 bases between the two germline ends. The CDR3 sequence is CASSSRPYEQYF. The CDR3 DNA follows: TGTGCCAGCAGTTCCCGCCCCTACGAGCAGTACTTC.

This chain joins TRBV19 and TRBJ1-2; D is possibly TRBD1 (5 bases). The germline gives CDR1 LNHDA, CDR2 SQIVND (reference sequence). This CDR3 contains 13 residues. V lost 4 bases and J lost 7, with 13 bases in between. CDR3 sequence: CASSRDRVSGYTF. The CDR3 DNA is TGTGCCAGTAGTAGGGACCGGGTGAGTGGCTACACCTTC.

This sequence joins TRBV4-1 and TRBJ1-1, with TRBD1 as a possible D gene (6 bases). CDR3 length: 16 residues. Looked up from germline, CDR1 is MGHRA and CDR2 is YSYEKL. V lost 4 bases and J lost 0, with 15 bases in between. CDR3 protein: CASSLSTGTLNTEAFF. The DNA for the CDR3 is TGCGCCAGCAGCCTTAGCACCGGGACATTGAACACTGAAGCTTTCTTT.

The CDR3 DNA reads TGTGCCAGCAGCCAGGCTGGGGTTGCGGGAAACACCATATATTTT. Its protein is CASSQAGVAGNTIYF. This rearrangement joins TRBV3-1 (or the pseudogene TRBV3-2) to TRBJ1-3; D is unclear. Germline assignment: CDR1 LGHDT and CDR2 YNNKEL (reference sequence). The CDR3 length is 15 residues. Trimming took 3 bases from V and 4 from J, leaving 13 bases between them.

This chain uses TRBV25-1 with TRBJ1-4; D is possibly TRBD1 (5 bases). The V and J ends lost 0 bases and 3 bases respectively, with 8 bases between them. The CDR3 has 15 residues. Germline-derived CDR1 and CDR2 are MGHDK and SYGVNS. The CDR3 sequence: CASSEYRGANEKLFF. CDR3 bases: TGTGCCAGCAGTGAATATCGGGGGGCTAATGAAAAACTGTTTTTT. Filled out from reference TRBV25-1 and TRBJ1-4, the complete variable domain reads EADIYQTPRYLVIGTGKKITLECSQTMGHDKMYWYQQDPGMELHLIHYSYGVNSTEKGDLSSESTVSRIRTEHFPLTLESARPSHTSQYLCASSEYRGANEKLFFGSGTQLSVL.

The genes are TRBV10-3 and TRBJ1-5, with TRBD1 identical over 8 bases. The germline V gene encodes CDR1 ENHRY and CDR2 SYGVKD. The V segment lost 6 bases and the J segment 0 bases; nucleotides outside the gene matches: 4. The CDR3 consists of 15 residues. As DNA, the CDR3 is TGTGCCATCAGCGCGACAGGGGATAGCAATCAGCCCCAGCATTTT. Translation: CAISATGDSNQPQHF.

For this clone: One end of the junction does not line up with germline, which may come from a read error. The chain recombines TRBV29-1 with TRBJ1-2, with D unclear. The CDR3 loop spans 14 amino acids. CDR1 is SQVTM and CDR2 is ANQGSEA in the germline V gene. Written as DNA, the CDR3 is TGCAGCGTTGAGCAAGACGTGACGGGATATGGTTACACCTTC. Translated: CSVEQDVTGYGYTF.

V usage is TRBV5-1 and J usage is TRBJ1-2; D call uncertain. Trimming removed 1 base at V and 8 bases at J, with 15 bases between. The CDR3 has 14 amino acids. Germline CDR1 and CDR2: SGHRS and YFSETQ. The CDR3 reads CASSLNQRRIGYTF. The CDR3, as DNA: TGCGCCAGCAGCTTGAACCAGCGGAGAATCGGCTACACCTTC.

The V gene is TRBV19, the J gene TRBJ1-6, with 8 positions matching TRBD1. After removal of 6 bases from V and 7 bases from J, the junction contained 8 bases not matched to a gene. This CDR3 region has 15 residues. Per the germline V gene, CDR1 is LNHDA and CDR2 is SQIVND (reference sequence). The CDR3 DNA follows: TGTGCCAGTAGACCCCCGACAGGGGCCAATTCACCCCTCCACTTT. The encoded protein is CASRPPTGANSPLHF.

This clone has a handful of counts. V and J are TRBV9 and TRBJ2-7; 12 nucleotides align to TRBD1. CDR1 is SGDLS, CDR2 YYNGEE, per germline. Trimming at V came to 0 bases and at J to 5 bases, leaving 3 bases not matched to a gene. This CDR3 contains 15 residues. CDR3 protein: CASSVGGQGADEQYF. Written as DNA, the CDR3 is TGTGCCAGCAGCGTAGGGGGACAGGGGGCGGACGAGCAGTACTTC. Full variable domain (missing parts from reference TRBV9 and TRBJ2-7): DSGVTQTPKHLITATGQRVTLRCSPRSGDLSVYWYQQSLDQGLQFLIQYYNGEERAKGNILERFSAQQFPDLHSELNLSSLELGDSALYFCASSVGGQGADEQYFGPGTRLTVT.

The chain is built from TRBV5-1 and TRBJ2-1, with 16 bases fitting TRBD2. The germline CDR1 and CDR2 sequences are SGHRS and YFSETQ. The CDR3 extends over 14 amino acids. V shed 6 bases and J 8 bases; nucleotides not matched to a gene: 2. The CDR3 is CASKGLAGGDEQFF. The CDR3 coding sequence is TGCGCCAGCAAGGGACTAGCGGGAGGGGATGAGCAGTTCTTC.

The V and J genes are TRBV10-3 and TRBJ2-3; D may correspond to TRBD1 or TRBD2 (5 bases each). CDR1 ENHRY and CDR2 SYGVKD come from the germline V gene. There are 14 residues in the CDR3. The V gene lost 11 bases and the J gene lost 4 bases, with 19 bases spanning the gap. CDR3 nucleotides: TGTGCCGCCCACCGGGACGCCCCGCCAGATACGCAGTATTTT. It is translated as CAAHRDAPPDTQYF.

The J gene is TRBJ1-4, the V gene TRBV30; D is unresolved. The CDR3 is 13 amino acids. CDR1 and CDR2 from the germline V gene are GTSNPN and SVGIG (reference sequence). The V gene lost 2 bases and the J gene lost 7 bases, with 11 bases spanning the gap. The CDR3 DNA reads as TGTGCCTGGAGTACCGGGTGGGGTGAAAAACTGTTTTTT. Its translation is CAWSTGWGEKLFF.

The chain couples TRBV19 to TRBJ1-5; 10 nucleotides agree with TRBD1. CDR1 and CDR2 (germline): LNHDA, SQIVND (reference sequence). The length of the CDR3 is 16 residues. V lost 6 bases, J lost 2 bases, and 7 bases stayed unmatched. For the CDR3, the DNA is TGTGCCAGTAGCCAGACAGGGGGCGCGCGCAATCAGCCCCAGCATTTT. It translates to CASSQTGGARNQPQHF.

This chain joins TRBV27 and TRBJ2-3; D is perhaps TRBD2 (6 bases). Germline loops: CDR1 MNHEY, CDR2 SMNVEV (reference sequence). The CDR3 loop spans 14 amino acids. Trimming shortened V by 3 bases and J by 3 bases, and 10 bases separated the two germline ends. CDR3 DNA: TGTGCCAGCAGTTTGACGCTAGCGACAGATACGCAGTATTTT. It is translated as CASSLTLATDTQYF.

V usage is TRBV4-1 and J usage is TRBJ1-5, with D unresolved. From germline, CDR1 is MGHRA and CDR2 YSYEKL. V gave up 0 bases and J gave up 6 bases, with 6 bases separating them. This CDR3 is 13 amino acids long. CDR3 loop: CASSQDPGQPQHF. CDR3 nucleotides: TGCGCCAGCAGCCAAGACCCAGGTCAGCCCCAGCATTTT.

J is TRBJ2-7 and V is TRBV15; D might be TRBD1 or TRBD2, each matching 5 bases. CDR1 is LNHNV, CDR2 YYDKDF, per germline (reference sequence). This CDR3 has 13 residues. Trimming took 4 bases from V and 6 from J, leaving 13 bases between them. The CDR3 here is CATSTSPGTEQYF. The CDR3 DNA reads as TGTGCCACCAGCACGTCACCAGGGACCGAGCAGTACTTC.

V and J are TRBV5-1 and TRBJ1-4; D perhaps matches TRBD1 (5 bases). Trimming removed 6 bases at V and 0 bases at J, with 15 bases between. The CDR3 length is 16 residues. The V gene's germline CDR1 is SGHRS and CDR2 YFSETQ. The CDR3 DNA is TGCGCCAGCACTACGGACACCGGAACAACTAATGAAAAACTGTTTTTT. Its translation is CASTTDTGTTNEKLFF.

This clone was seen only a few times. For the CDR3, the DNA is TGTGCCGCAAATGAGGGCCGGGGGAACACCGGGGAGCTGTTTTTT. This gives the protein CAANEGRGNTGELFF. The rearrangement joins TRBV10-3 to TRBJ2-2; perhaps TRBD2 as D (5 bases). V was trimmed by 11 bases and J by 1 base, leaving 17 bases between them. The CDR3 spans 15 residues. The germline V gene has CDR1 ENHRY and CDR2 SYGVKD.

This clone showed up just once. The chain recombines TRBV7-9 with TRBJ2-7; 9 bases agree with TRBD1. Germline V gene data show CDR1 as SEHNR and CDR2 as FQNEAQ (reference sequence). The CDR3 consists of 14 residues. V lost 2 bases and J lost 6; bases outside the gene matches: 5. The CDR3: CASSLSDRGREQYV. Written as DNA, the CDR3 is TGTGCCAGCAGCTTATCGGACAGGGGACGCGAGCAGTACGTC.

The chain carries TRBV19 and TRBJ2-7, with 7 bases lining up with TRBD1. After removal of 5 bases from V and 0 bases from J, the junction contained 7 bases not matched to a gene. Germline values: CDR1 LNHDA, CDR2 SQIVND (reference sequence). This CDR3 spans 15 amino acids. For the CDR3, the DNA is TGTGCCAGTAGTTACAGGGGCCGGAGCTCCTACGAGCAGTACTTC. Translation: CASSYRGRSSYEQYF.

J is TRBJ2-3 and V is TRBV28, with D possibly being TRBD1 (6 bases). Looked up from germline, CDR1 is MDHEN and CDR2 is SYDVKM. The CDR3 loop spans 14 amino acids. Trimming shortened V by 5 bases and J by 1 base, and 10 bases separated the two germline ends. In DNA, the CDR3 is TGTGCCAGCAGTCCTAACAGGGGCACAGATACGCAGTATTTT. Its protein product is CASSPNRGTDTQYF. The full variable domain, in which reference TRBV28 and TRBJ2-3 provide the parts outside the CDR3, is DVKVTQSSRYLVKRTGEKVFLECVQDMDHENMFWYRQDPGLGLRLIYFSYDVKMKEKGDIPEGYSVSREKKERFSLILESASTNQTSMYLCASSPNRGTDTQYFGPGTRLTVL.

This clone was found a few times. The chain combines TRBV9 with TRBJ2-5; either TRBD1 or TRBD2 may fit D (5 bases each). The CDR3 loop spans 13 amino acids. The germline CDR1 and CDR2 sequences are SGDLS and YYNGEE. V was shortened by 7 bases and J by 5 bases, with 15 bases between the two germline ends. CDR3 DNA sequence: TGTGCCAGCGGGGGACCCTCCGTTGAGACCCAGTACTTC. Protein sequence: CASGGPSVETQYF.

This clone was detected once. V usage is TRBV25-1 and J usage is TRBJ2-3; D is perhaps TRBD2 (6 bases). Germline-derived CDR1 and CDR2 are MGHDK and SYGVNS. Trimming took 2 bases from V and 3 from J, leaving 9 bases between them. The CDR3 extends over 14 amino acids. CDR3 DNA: TGTGCCAGCAGTGAAGAGGAGGGGACAGATACGCAGTATTTT. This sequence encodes CASSEEEGTDTQYF.